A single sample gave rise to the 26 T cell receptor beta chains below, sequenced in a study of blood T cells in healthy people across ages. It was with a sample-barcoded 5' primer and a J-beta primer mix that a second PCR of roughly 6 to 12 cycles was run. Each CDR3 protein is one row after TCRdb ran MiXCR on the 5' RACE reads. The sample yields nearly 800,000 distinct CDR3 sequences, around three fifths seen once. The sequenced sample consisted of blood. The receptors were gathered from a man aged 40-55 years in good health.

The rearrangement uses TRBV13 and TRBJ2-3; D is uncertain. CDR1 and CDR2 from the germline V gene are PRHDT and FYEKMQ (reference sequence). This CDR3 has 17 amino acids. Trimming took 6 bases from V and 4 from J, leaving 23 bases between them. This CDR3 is CASRAYRSRKGPDTQYF. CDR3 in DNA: TGTGCCAGCAGGGCTTATAGGAGTCGTAAGGGCCCAGATACGCAGTATTTT.

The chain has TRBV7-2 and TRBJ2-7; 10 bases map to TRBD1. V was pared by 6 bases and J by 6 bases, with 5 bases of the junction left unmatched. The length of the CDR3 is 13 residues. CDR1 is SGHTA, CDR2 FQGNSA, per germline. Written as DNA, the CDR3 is TGTGCCAGCAGTTTCGGGACAGGGGCCGAGCAGTACTTC. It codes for CASSFGTGAEQYF. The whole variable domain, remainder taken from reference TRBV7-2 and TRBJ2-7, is GAGVSQSPSNKVTEKGKDVELRCDPISGHTALYWYRQSLGQGLEFLIYFQGNSAPDKSGLPSDRFSAERTGGSVSTLTIQRTQQEDSAVYLCASSFGTGAEQYFGPGTRLTVT.

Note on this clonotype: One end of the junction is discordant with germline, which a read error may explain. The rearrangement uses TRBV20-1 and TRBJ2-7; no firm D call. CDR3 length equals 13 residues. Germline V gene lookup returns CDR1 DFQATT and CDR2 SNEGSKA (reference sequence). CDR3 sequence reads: CSASLGRTYEQYF. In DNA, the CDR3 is TGCAGTGCTAGCTTAGGGCGGACCTACGAACAGTACTTC.

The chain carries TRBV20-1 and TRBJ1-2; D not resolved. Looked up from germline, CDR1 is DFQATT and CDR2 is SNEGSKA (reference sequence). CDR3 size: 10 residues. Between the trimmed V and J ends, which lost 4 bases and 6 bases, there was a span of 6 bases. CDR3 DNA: TGCAGTGCTATACTCAATGGCTACACCTTC. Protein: CSAILNGYTF.

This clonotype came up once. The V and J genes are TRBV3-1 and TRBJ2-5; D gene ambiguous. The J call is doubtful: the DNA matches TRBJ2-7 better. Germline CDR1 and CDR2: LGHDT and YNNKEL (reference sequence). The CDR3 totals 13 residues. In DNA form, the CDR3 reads TGTGCCAGCAGCCAAGAGACTGGGTACGAGCAGTACTTC. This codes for CASSQETGYEQYF.

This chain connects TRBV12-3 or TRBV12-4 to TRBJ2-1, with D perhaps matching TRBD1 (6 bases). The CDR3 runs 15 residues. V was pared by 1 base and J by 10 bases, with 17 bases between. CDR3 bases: TGTGCCAGCAGTTTAGGCAGGGGTGACGTCCACGAGCAGTTCTTC. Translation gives CASSLGRGDVHEQFF.

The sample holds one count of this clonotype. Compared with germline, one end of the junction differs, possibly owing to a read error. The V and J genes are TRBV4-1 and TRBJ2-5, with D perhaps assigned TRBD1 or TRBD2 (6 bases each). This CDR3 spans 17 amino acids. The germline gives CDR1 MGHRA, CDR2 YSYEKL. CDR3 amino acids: CAGSQDRGPGLQETQYF. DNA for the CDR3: TGCGCCGGCAGCCAAGATCGGGGGCCGGGTCTACAAGAGACCCAGTACTTC.

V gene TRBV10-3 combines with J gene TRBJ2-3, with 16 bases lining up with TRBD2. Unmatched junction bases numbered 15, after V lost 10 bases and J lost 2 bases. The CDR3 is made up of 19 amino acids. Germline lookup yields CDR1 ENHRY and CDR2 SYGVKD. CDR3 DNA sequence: TGTGCCACCACAGCTGGGACTAGCGGGGGGGCCCGAAACACAGATACGCAGTATTTT. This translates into CATTAGTSGGARNTDTQYF.

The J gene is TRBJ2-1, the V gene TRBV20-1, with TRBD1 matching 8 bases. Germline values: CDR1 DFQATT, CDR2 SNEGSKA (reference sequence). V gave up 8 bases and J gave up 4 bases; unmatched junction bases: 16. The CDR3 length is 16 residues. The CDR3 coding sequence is TGCAGTATACCGGGAACAGGGGACAGGTTATACAATGAGCAGTTCTTC. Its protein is CSIPGTGDRLYNEQFF.

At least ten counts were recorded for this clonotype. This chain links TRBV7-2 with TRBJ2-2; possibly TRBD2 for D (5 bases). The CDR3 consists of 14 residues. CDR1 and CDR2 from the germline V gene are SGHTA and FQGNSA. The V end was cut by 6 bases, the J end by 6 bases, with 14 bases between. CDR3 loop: CASSVLQEAGELFF. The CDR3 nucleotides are TGTGCCAGCAGTGTCCTCCAGGAGGCCGGGGAGCTGTTTTTT.

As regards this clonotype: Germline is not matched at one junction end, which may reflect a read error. The CDR3 sequence: CAGRRTANPDNEQFF. The CDR3 region has the DNA TGCGCCGGCAGGCGGACGGCTAACCCCGATAATGAGCAGTTCTTC. The chain couples TRBV5-1 to TRBJ2-1, with D unresolved. CDR3 length: 15 amino acids. Per the germline V gene, CDR1 is SGHRS and CDR2 is YFSETQ.

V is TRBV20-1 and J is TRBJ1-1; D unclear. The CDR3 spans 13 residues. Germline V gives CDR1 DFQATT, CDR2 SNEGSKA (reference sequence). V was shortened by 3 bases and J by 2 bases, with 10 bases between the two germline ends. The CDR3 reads CSASRRDNTEAFF. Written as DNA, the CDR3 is TGCAGTGCTAGTAGACGGGATAACACTGAAGCTTTCTTT.

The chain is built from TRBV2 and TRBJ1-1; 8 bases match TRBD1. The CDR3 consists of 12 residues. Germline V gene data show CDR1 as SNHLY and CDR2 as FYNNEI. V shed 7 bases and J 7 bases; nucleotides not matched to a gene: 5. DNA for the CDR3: TGTGCCAGCAACGGGGACAGGCTTGAAGCTTTCTTT. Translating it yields CASNGDRLEAFF.

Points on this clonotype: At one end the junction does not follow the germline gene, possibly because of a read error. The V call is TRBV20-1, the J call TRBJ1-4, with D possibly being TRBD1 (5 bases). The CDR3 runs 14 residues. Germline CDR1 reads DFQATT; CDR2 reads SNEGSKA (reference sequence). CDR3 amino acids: CSARRDGSNEKLFF. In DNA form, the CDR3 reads TGCAGTGCTAGGAGGGACGGATCTAATGAAAAACTGTTTTTC.

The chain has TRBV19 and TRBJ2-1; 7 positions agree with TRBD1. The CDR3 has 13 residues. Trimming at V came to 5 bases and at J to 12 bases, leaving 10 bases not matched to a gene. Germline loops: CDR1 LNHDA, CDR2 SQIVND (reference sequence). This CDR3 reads CASSDGRGTRQFF. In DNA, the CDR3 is TGTGCCAGTAGTGACGGCAGGGGGACGCGGCAGTTCTTC. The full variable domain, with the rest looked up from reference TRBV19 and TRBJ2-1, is DGGITQSPKYLFRKEGQNVTLSCEQNLNHDAMYWYRQDPGQGLRLIYYSQIVNDFQKGDIAEGYSVSREKKESFPLTVTSAQKNPTAFYLCASSDGRGTRQFFGPGTRLTVL.

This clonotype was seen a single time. CDR3 residues: CASSGGYTQYF. The CDR3 DNA is TGTGCCAGCTCTGGGGGGTATACGCAGTATTTT. This chain joins TRBV28 and TRBJ2-3, with D possibly TRBD2 on 6 matching bases. In germline, CDR1 is MDHEN, CDR2 SYDVKM. This CDR3 has 11 amino acids. V was trimmed by 8 bases and J by 7 bases, leaving 10 bases between them. Variable domain in full (rest from reference TRBV28 and TRBJ2-3): DVKVTQSSRYLVKRTGEKVFLECVQDMDHENMFWYRQDPGLGLRLIYFSYDVKMKEKGDIPEGYSVSREKKERFSLILESASTNQTSMYLCASSGGYTQYFGPGTRLTVL.

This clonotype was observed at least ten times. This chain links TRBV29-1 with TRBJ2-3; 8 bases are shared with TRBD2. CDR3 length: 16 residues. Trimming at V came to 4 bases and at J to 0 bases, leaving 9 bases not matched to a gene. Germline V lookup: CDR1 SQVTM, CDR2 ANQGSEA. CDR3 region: CSVVVQLAASTDTQYF. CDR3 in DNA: TGCAGCGTTGTGGTGCAACTAGCGGCCAGCACAGATACGCAGTATTTT.

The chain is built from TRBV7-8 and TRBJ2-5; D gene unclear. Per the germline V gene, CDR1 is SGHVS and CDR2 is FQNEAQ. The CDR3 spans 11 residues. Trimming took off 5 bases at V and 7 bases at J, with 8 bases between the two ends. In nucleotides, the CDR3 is TGTGCCAGCAGCCCCGACGGGACCCAGTACTTC. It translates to CASSPDGTQYF. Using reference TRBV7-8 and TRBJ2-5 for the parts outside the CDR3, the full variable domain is GAGVSQSPRYKVAKRGQDVALRCDPISGHVSLFWYQQALGQGPEFLTYFQNEAQLDKSGLPSDRFFAERPEGSVSTLKIQRTQQEDSAVYLCASSPDGTQYFGPGTRLLVL.

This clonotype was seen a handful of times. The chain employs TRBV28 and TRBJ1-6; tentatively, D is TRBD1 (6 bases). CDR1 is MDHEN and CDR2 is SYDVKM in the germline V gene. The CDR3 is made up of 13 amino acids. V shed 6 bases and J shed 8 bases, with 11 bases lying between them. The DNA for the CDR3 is TGTGCCAGCAGAGAAGGGGGTTATTCACCCCTCCACTTT. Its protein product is CASREGGYSPLHF. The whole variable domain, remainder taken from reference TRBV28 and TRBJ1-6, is DVKVTQSSRYLVKRTGEKVFLECVQDMDHENMFWYRQDPGLGLRLIYFSYDVKMKEKGDIPEGYSVSREKKERFSLILESASTNQTSMYLCASREGGYSPLHFGNGTRLTVT.

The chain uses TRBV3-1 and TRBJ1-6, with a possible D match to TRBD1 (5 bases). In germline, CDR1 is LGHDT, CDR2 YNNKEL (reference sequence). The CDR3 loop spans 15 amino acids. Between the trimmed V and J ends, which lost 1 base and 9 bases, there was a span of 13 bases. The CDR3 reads CASSQAPAGGSPLHF. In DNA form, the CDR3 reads TGTGCCAGCAGCCAAGCCCCCGCGGGGGGTTCACCCCTCCACTTT.

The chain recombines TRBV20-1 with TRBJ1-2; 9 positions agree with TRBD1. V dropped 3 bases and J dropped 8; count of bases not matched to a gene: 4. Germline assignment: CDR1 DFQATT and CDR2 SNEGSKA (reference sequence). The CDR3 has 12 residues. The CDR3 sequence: CSASATGGGYTF. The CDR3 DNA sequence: TGCAGTGCTAGCGCGACAGGGGGGGGCTACACCTTC.

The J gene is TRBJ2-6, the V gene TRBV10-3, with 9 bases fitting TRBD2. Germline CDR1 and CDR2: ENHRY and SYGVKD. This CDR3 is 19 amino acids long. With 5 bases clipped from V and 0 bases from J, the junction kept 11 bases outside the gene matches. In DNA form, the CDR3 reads TGTGCCATCAGTTCTTTCCTAGCGGGGAGTACCTCTGGGGCCAACGTCCTGACTTTC. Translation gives CAISSFLAGSTSGANVLTF.

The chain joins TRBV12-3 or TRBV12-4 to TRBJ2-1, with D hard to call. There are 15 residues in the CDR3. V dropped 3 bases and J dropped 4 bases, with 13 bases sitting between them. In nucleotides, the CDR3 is TGTGCCAGCAGTTTCTCCTTCAGCCCGTACAATGAGCAGTTCTTC. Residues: CASSFSFSPYNEQFF.

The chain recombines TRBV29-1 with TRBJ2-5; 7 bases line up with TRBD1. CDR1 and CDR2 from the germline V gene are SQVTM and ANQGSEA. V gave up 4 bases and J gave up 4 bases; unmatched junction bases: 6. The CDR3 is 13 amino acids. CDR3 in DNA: TGCAGCGTTGGTTGGACAGGCCTAGAGACCCAGTACTTC. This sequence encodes CSVGWTGLETQYF. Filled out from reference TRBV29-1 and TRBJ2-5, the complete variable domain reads SAVISQKPSRDICQRGTSLTIQCQVDSQVTMMFWYRQQPGQSLTLIATANQGSEATYESGFVIDKFPISRPNLTFSTLTVSNMSPEDSSIYLCSVGWTGLETQYFGPGTRLLVL.

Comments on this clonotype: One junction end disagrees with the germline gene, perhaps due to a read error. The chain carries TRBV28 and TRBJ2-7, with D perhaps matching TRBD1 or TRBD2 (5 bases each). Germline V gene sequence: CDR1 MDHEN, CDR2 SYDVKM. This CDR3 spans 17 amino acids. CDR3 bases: TGTGCCAGCAGAAGACGAACTTTTTTGGGGGTTTCCTACGAGCAGAACTTC. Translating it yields CASRRRTFLGVSYEQNF.

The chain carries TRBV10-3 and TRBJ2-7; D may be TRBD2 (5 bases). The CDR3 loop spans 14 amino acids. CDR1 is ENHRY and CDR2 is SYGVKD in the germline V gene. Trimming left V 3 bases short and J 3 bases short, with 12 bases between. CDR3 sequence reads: CAISDPTRGYEQYF. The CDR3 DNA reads TGTGCCATCAGTGACCCGACACGGGGCTACGAGCAGTACTTC.